This T cell receptor (beta chain) was captured in a study of a mutant IDH1 vaccine in newly diagnosed glioma. Study context: First vaccine doses came 4-6 weeks after radiotherapy alone, or with temozolomide cycles.

As regards this clone: Its antigen is unidentified.

The CDR3 spans 15 residues. The V segment lost 4 bases and the J segment 0 bases; nucleotides outside the gene matches: 4. The germline gives CDR1 SGHDT, CDR2 YYEEEE. TCRdb's table, derived via immunoSEQ multiplex PCR, lists solely in-frame clones and lacks some. Seen here are around 65,000 clones, under 90% observed once, and the top ten hold more than 5.5%. Time point meaning: week 11, during vaccination. Vaccine doses each comprised 300 ug of mutant IDH1 20-mer peptide, with topical imiquimod. This receptor was identified in a man aged 50 to 60 with glioma. The chain has TRBV5-6 and TRBJ2-1; 7 bases line up with TRBD1. The sequenced sample was PBMCs, obtained from a glioma patient whose treatment included an IDH1 peptide vaccine. The CDR3 DNA sequence: TGTGCCAGCAGCAGGGGGCCCAGCTCCTACAATGAGCAGTTCTTC. Protein: CASSRGPSSYNEQFF.